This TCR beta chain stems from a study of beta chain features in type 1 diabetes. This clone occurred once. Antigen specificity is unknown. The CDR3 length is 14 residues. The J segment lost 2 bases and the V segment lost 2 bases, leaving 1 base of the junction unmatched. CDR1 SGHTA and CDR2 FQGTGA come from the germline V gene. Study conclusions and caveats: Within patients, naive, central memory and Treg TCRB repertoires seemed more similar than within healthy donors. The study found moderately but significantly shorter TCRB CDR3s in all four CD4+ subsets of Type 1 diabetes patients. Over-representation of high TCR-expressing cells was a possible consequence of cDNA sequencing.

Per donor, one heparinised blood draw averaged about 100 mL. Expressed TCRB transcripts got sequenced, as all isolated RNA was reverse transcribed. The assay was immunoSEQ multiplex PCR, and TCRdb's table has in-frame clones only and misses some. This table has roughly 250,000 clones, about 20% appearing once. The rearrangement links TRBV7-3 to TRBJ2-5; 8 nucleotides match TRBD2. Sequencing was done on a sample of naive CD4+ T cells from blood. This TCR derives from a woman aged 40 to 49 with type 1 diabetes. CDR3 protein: CASSLAGGQETQYF. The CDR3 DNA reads TGTGCCAGCAGCTTAGCGGGAGGACAAGAGACCCAGTACTTC. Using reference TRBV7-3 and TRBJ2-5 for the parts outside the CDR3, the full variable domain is GAGVSQTPSNKVTEKGKYVELRCDPISGHTALYWYRQSLGQGPEFLIYFQGTGAADDSGLPNDRFFAVRPEGSVSTLKIQRTERGDSAVYLCASSLAGGQETQYFGPGTRLLVL.